The 20 T cell receptor beta chains given below trace back to one sample, sequenced in a study of T-cell memory formation after mild COVID-19. TCRdb reprocessed the 5' RACE reads with MiXCR, giving one entry per CDR3 protein. The sample yields just over 350,000 distinct CDR3 sequences, over 13% seen once. Material: PBMCs or a T cell subset sorted from them (not recorded which). These receptors were obtained from a man aged 18 to 30 who had mild COVID-19 (a few samples of this study predate the infection). Cell type and time point are not known.

The sample holds many counts of this clonotype. V gene TRBV29-1 combines with J gene TRBJ2-1, with 8 nucleotides matching TRBD1. Germline loops: CDR1 SQVTM, CDR2 ANQGSEA. The CDR3 has 17 amino acids. Trimming at V came to 1 base and at J to 8 bases, leaving 16 bases not matched to a gene. As DNA, the CDR3 is TGCAGCGTTGAAGGGTGGCTTCCGACAGGGGTAGACGATGAGCAGTTCTTC. Protein sequence: CSVEGWLPTGVDDEQFF.

The rearrangement uses TRBV12-3 or TRBV12-4 and TRBJ2-7, with a possible D match to TRBD1 (5 bases). V gave up 1 base and J gave up 2 bases, with 12 bases separating them. The CDR3 consists of 15 residues. The CDR3 spells CASSLGKGAPYEQYF. The CDR3 bases are TGTGCCAGCAGTTTAGGTAAAGGGGCTCCCTACGAGCAGTACTTC.

This clonotype was counted between two and nine times. The gene calls are TRBV7-2 and TRBJ2-2; D uncertain. The V and J ends lost 1 base and 4 bases respectively, with 10 bases between them. The CDR3 has 15 amino acids. From germline, CDR1 is SGHTA and CDR2 FQGNSA. CDR3 sequence reads: CASSLVPPGTGELFF. DNA of the CDR3: TGTGCCAGCAGCTTAGTCCCCCCGGGCACCGGGGAGCTGTTTTTT. The full variable domain, rest sourced from reference TRBV7-2 and TRBJ2-2, is GAGVSQSPSNKVTEKGKDVELRCDPISGHTALYWYRQSLGQGLEFLIYFQGNSAPDKSGLPSDRFSAERTGGSVSTLTIQRTQQEDSAVYLCASSLVPPGTGELFFGEGSRLTVL.

This rearrangement joins TRBV7-9 to TRBJ2-7, with 8 bases aligning to TRBD1. Germline assignment: CDR1 SEHNR and CDR2 FQNEAQ (reference sequence). The CDR3 totals 15 residues. V lost 5 bases and J lost 3; bases outside the gene matches: 9. The CDR3 DNA follows: TGTGCCAGCAGCCCGCGACAGGGGCGAGACTACGAGCAGTACTTC. Protein product: CASSPRQGRDYEQYF.

The V call is TRBV7-2, the J call TRBJ1-1; 9 bases are shared with TRBD1. With 0 bases clipped from V and 4 bases from J, the junction kept 6 bases outside the gene matches. This CDR3 is 16 amino acids long. Per germline, CDR1 SGHTA and CDR2 FQGNSA. CDR3 amino acids: CASSLAGTGRITEAFF. The CDR3 DNA follows: TGTGCCAGCAGCTTAGCGGGGACAGGGCGGATCACTGAAGCTTTCTTT.

This chain connects TRBV18 to TRBJ1-5, with TRBD1 as a possible D gene (5 bases). Trimming stripped 3 bases from V and 5 bases from J, with 14 bases between. Per the germline V gene, CDR1 is KGHSH and CDR2 is LQKENI. The CDR3 is 15 residues long. CDR3 protein: CASSPLFGGDQPQHF. The CDR3 nucleotides are TGTGCCAGCTCACCCCTATTCGGGGGTGATCAGCCCCAGCATTTT.

This clonotype was found many times. This chain connects TRBV11-2 to TRBJ2-3, with 8 bases aligning to TRBD2. Germline V gives CDR1 SGHAT, CDR2 FQNNGV. The trim removed 5 bases at V and 6 bases at J, leaving 13 bases unmatched. This CDR3 region has 16 residues. CDR3 DNA sequence: TGTGCCAGCAGCGCAGGCCCGCGGGGGGTTTTGGATACGCAGTATTTT. Translation: CASSAGPRGVLDTQYF.

In its sample, this clonotype was seen many times. This rearrangement joins TRBV5-1 to TRBJ2-1, with D perhaps TRBD2 (5 bases). Trimming took off 3 bases at V and 5 bases at J, with 6 bases between the two ends. CDR3 length: 12 amino acids. Germline V gene lookup returns CDR1 SGHRS and CDR2 YFSETQ. The CDR3 sequence: CASSSTNNEQFF. CDR3 DNA: TGCGCCAGCAGCTCGACTAACAATGAGCAGTTCTTC.

This clonotype has more than one count but fewer than ten. This rearrangement joins TRBV29-1 to TRBJ1-5; TRBD1 agrees at 8 bases. Germline values: CDR1 SQVTM, CDR2 ANQGSEA. The CDR3 consists of 13 residues. After removal of 5 bases from V and 1 base from J, the junction contained 1 base not matched to a gene. The CDR3 reads CSVQGASNQPQHF. The CDR3 DNA is TGCAGCGTTCAGGGGGCGAGCAATCAGCCCCAGCATTTT.

The chain joins TRBV6-1 to TRBJ2-7; possible D gene TRBD2, 6 bases. CDR3 length equals 15 residues. Germline assignment: CDR1 MNHNS and CDR2 SASEGT. The V gene lost 2 bases and the J gene lost 5 bases, with 16 bases spanning the gap. CDR3 nucleotide sequence: TGTGCCAGCAGTGAAACCTTGGAGGGGTCTCACGAGCAGTACTTC. Translated: CASSETLEGSHEQYF.

In this sample, this clonotype turned up a few times. This chain uses TRBV10-3 with TRBJ2-2; D is unresolved. The CDR3 runs to 15 residues. Trimming removed 2 bases at V and 0 bases at J, with 7 bases between. The germline V gene encodes CDR1 ENHRY and CDR2 SYGVKD. CDR3 bases: TGTGCCATCAGTGAGAGCACGGCGAACACCGGGGAGCTGTTTTTT. Residues: CAISESTANTGELFF.

This clonotype was recorded a few times. The rearrangement links TRBV12-3 or TRBV12-4 to TRBJ2-1, with D possibly matching TRBD2 (5 bases). The CDR3 is made up of 15 amino acids. Deletions cut 5 bases from V and 1 base from J, with 12 bases between. The CDR3 spells CASSPGSESYNEQFF. CDR3 coding DNA: TGTGCCAGCAGTCCTGGTAGCGAGTCCTACAATGAGCAGTTCTTC.

This clonotype has more than one count but fewer than ten. The gene calls are TRBV5-1 and TRBJ2-7; 8 positions agree with TRBD2. The CDR3 extends over 15 amino acids. Germline loops: CDR1 SGHRS, CDR2 YFSETQ. The junction had 8 bases not matched to a gene; V was cut back by 4 bases and J by 2 bases. The CDR3 DNA reads TGCGCCAGCAGCGACCCAGCGGGGGACCCCTACGAGCAGTACTTC. Its translation is CASSDPAGDPYEQYF.

A few counts support this clonotype. The chain uses TRBV5-1 and TRBJ2-3; D call uncertain. Per the germline V gene, CDR1 is SGHRS and CDR2 is YFSETQ. This CDR3 region has 15 residues. The germline V and J ends were trimmed by 4 bases and 1 base, with 13 bases remaining between them. This chain's CDR3 is CASSLKEVGTDTQYF. CDR3 bases: TGCGCCAGCAGCCTGAAAGAAGTCGGCACAGATACGCAGTATTTT.

This clonotype has at least ten counts. The genes are TRBV4-1 and TRBJ2-3; 8 bases are shared with TRBD2. The trim removed 3 bases at V and 8 bases at J, leaving 10 bases unmatched. Germline assignment: CDR1 MGHRA and CDR2 YSYEKL. The CDR3 has 15 amino acids. The CDR3 region has the DNA TGCGCCAGCAGCCATCCTCACTACCGGGAGGGTACGCAGTATTTT. Translating gives CASSHPHYREGTQYF.

The chain carries TRBV6-5 and TRBJ1-2; TRBD1 matches 7 bases. J lost 4 bases, V lost 6 bases, and 8 bases had no gene match. The germline V gene has CDR1 MNHEY and CDR2 SVGAGI. The length of the CDR3 is 14 residues. In nucleotides, the CDR3 is TGTGCCAGCAGGAGAACAGGGGAATTCTATGGCTACACCTTC. It specifies CASRRTGEFYGYTF.

This chain links TRBV5-6 with TRBJ1-6; 8 bases agree with TRBD1. Germline CDR1 and CDR2: SGHDT and YYEEEE. This CDR3 comprises 15 residues. The J segment lost 7 bases and the V segment lost 4 bases, leaving 7 bases of the junction unmatched. The CDR3 region has the DNA TGTGCCAGCAGCGTGGGGACAGGACTAAATTCACCCCTCCACTTT. Protein product: CASSVGTGLNSPLHF.

Here the CDR3 DNA reads TGCAGTGCTAAGGACGGGCCCAACGAGCAGTACGTC. Translated: CSAKDGPNEQYV. This chain links TRBV20-1 with TRBJ2-7; D unclear. The germline CDR1 and CDR2 sequences are DFQATT and SNEGSKA (reference sequence). The CDR3 runs to 12 residues. Trimming took off 4 bases at V and 5 bases at J, with 12 bases between the two ends.

This clonotype has just one count. The chain is built from TRBV6-5 and TRBJ1-1; 7 nucleotides line up with TRBD1. The J segment lost 9 bases and the V segment lost 5 bases, leaving 9 bases of the junction unmatched. Germline loops: CDR1 MNHEY, CDR2 SVGAGI. The CDR3 is 13 amino acids. The CDR3 loop reads CASSARQGDKAFF. The DNA of the CDR3 is TGTGCCAGCAGTGCGAGACAGGGAGATAAAGCTTTCTTT.

This clonotype has a handful of counts. The chain links TRBV30 to TRBJ2-6, with a tentative D call TRBD2 (5 bases). Germline V gene lookup returns CDR1 GTSNPN and CDR2 SVGIG (reference sequence). The CDR3 contains 16 residues. The V end was cut by 7 bases, the J end by 0 bases, with 16 bases between. This CDR3 reads CAFTWGADSGANVLTF. In DNA form, the CDR3 reads TGTGCCTTTACATGGGGAGCTGACTCTGGGGCCAACGTCCTGACTTTC.